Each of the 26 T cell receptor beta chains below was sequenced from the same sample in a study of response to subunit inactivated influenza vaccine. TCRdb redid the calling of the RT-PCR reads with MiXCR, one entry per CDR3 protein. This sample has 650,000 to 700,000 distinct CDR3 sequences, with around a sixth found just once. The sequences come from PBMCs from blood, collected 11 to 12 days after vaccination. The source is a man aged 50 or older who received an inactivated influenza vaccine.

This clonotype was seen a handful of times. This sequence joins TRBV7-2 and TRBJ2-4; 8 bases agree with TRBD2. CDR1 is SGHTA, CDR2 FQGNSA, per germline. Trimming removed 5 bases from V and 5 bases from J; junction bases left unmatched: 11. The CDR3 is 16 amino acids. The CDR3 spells CASSPSLAEGQNIQYF. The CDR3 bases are TGTGCCAGCAGCCCATCACTAGCGGAGGGCCAAAACATTCAGTACTTC.

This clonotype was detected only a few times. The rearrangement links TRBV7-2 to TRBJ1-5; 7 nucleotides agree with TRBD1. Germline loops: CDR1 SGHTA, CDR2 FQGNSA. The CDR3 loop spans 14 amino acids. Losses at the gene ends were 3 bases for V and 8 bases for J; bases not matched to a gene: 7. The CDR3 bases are TGTGCCAGCAGCTTGGGACAGCTTAGAGAGCCCCAGCATTTT. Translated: CASSLGQLREPQHF.

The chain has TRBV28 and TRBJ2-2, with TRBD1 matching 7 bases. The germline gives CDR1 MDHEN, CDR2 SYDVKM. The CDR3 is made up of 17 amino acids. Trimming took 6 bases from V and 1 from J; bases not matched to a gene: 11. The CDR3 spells CASSRIPGTVNTGELFF. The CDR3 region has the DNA TGTGCCAGCAGCCGAATCCCCGGGACAGTGAACACCGGGGAGCTGTTTTTT.

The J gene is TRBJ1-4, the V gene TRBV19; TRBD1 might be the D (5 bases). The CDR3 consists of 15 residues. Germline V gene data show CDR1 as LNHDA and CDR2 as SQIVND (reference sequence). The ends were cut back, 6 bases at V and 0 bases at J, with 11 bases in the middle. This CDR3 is CASRPGQTTNEKLFF. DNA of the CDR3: TGTGCCAGTAGACCCGGACAAACAACTAATGAAAAACTGTTTTTT.

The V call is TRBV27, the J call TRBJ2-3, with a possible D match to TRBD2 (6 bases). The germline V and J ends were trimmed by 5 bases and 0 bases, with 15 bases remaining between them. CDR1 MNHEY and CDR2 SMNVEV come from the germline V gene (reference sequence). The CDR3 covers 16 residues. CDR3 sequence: CASSQIAVSSTDTQYF. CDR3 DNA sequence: TGTGCCAGCAGTCAAATAGCGGTTTCTAGCACAGATACGCAGTATTTT.

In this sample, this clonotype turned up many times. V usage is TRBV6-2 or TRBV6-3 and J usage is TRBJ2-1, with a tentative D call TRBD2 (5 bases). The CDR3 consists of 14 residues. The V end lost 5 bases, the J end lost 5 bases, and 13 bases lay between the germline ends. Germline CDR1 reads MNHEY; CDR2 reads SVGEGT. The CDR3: CASSDYSHHNEQFF. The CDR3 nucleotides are TGTGCCAGCAGTGACTACTCGCACCACAATGAGCAGTTCTTC.

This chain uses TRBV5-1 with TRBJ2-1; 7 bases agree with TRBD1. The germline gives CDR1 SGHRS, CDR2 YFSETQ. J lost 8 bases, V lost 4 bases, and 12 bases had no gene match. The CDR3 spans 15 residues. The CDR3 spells CASSPEGGLGYEQFF. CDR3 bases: TGCGCCAGCAGCCCGGAAGGGGGCTTAGGCTATGAGCAGTTCTTC.

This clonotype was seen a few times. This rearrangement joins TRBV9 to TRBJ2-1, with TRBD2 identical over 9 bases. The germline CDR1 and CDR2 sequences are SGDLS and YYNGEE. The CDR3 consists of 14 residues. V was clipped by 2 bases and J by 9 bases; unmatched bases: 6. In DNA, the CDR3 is TGTGCCAGCAGCGTGACCGGGACTAGCATTGAGCAGTTCTTC. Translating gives CASSVTGTSIEQFF.

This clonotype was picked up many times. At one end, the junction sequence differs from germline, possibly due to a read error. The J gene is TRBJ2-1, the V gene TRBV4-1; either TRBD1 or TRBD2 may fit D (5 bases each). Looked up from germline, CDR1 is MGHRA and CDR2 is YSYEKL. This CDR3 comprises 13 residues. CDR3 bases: TGTGCCAGCAGCCAGGGACCATACAATGAGCAGTTCTTC. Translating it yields CASSQGPYNEQFF.

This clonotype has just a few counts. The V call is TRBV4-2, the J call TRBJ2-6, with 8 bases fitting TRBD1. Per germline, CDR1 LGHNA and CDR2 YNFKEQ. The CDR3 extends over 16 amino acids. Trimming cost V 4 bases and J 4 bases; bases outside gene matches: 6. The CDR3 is CASSRGQGSGANVLTF. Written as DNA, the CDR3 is TGTGCCAGCAGCCGAGGACAGGGATCAGGGGCCAACGTCCTGACTTTC.

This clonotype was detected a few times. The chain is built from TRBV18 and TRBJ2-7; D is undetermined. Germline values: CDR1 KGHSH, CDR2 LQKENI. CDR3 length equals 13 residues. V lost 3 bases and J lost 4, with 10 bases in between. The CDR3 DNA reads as TGTGCCAGCTCACCCCCACACCTTTACGAGCAGTACTTC. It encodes CASSPPHLYEQYF.

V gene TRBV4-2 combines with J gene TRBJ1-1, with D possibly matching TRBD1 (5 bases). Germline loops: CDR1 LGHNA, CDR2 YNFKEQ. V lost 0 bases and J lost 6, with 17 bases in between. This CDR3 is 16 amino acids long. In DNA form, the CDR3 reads TGTGCCAGCAGCCAAGAGCCGTTCAGGGAGAATTCTGAAGCTTTCTTT. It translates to CASSQEPFRENSEAFF.

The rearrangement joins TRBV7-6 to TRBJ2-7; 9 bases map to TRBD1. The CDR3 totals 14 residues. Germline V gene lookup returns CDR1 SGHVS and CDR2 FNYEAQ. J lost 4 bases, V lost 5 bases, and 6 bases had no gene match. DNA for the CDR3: TGTGCCAGCAGCGGAAGGGACAGGGTTTACGAGCAGTACTTC. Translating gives CASSGRDRVYEQYF.

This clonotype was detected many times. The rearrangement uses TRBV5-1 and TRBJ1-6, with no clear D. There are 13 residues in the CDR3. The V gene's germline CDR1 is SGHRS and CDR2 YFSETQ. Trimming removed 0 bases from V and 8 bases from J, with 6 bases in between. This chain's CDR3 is CASSLEEDSPLHF. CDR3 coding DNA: TGCGCCAGCAGCTTGGAAGAAGATTCACCCCTCCACTTT.

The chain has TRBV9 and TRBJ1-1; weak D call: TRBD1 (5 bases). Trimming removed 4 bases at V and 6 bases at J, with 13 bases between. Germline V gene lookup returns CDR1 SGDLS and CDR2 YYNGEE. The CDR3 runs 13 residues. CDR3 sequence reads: CASSSGGLAEAFF. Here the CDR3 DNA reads TGTGCCAGCAGCTCGGGGGGTTTGGCTGAAGCTTTCTTT.

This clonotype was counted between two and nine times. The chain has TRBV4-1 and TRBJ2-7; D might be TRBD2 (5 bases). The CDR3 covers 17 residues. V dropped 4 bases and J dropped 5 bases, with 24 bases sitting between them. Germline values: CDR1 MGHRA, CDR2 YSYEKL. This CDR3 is CASSPGINLQVADEQYF. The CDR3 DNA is TGCGCCAGCAGCCCGGGGATTAATCTCCAGGTTGCGGACGAGCAGTACTTC.

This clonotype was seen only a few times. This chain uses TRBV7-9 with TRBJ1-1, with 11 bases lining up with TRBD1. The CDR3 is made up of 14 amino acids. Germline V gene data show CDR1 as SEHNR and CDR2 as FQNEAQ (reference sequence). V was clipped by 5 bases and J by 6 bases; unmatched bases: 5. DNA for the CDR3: TGTGCCAGCAGCGGGGACAGGGGGGGACCTGAAGCTTTCTTT. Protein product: CASSGDRGGPEAFF.

CDR3 loop: CASSPAWGQNTEAFF. CDR3 nucleotide sequence: TGTGCCAGCTCACCCGCGTGGGGGCAGAACACTGAAGCTTTCTTT. The chain employs TRBV18 and TRBJ1-1, with TRBD1 as a possible D gene (6 bases). CDR3 length: 15 residues. Deletions cut 3 bases from V and 1 base from J, with 12 bases between. The germline gives CDR1 KGHSH, CDR2 LQKENI.

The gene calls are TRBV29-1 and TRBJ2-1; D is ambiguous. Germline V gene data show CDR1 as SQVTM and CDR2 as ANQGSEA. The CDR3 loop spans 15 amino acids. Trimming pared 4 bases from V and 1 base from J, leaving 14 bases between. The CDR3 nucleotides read TGCAGCGTTGTCGGCCCCATAAGGTCCTACAATGAGCAGTTCTTC. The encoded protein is CSVVGPIRSYNEQFF.

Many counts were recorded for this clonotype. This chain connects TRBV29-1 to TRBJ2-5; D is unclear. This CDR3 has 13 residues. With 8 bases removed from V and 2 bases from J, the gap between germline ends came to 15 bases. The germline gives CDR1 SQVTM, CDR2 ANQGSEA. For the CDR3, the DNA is TGCAGCTCCCCCGGTCCAGAACAAGAGACCCAGTACTTC. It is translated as CSSPGPEQETQYF.

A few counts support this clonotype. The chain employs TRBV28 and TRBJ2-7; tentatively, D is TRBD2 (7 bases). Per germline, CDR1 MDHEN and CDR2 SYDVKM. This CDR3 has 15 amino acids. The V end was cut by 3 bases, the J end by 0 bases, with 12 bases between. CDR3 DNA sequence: TGTGCCAGCAGTTTGAGGGGGGGGGCCTCCTACGAGCAGTACTTC. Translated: CASSLRGGASYEQYF.

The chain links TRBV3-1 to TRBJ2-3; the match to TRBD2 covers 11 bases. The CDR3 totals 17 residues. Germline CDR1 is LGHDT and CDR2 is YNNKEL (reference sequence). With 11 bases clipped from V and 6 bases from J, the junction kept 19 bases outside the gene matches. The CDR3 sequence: CACTQDGAGTSGDTQYF. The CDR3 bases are TGTGCCTGCACCCAAGATGGGGCGGGGACTAGCGGCGATACGCAGTATTTT.

For the CDR3, the DNA is TGTGCCAGCAGCTTAGTCCAGGCGACCGGCTACGAGCAGTACTTC. Its translation is CASSLVQATGYEQYF. The rearrangement links TRBV11-1 to TRBJ2-7, with no clear D. The CDR3 is 15 amino acids. The germline CDR1 and CDR2 sequences are SGHAT and FQDESV (reference sequence). V was trimmed by 1 base and J by 3 bases, leaving 13 bases between them.

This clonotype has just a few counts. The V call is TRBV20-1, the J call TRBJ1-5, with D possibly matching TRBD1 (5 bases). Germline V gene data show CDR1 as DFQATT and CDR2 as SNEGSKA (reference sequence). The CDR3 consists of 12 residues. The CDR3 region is CSWQGGNQPQHF. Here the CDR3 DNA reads TGCAGCTGGCAGGGCGGCAATCAGCCCCAGCATTTT.

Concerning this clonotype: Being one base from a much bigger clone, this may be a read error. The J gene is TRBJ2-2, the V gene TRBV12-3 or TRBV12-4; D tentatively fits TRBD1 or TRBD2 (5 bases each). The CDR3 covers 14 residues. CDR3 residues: CASKDPLGTGEPFF. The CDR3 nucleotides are TGTGCCAGCAAAGACCCTTTGGGGACCGGGGAGCCGTTTTTT.

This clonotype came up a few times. The CDR3 reads CASSQERGAGYEQYF. The CDR3 DNA sequence: TGCGCCAGCAGCCAAGAGAGGGGGGCCGGTTACGAGCAGTACTTC. The V call is TRBV4-1, the J call TRBJ2-7, with D perhaps given as TRBD1 or TRBD2 (6 bases each). This CDR3 has 15 amino acids. CDR1 MGHRA and CDR2 YSYEKL come from the germline V gene. V was shortened by 0 bases and J by 4 bases, with 13 bases between the two germline ends.